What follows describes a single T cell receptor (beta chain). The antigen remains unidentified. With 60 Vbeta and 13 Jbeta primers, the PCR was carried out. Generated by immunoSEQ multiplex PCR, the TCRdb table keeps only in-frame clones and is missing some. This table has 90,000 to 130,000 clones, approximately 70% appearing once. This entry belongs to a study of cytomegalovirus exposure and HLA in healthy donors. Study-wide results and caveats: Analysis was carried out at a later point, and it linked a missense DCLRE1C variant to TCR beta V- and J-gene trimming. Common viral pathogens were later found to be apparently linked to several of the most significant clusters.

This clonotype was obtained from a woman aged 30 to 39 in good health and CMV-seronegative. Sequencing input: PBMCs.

DNA for the CDR3: TGCGCCAGCAGCTTGGTGGGACAGAATAATGAAAAACTGTTTTTT. Translating it yields CASSLVGQNNEKLFF. The chain is built from TRBV5-1 and TRBJ1-4; 7 nucleotides align to TRBD1. CDR1 and CDR2 (germline): SGHRS, YFSETQ. Trimming took 0 bases from V and 4 from J; bases not matched to a gene: 3. This CDR3 has 15 residues.